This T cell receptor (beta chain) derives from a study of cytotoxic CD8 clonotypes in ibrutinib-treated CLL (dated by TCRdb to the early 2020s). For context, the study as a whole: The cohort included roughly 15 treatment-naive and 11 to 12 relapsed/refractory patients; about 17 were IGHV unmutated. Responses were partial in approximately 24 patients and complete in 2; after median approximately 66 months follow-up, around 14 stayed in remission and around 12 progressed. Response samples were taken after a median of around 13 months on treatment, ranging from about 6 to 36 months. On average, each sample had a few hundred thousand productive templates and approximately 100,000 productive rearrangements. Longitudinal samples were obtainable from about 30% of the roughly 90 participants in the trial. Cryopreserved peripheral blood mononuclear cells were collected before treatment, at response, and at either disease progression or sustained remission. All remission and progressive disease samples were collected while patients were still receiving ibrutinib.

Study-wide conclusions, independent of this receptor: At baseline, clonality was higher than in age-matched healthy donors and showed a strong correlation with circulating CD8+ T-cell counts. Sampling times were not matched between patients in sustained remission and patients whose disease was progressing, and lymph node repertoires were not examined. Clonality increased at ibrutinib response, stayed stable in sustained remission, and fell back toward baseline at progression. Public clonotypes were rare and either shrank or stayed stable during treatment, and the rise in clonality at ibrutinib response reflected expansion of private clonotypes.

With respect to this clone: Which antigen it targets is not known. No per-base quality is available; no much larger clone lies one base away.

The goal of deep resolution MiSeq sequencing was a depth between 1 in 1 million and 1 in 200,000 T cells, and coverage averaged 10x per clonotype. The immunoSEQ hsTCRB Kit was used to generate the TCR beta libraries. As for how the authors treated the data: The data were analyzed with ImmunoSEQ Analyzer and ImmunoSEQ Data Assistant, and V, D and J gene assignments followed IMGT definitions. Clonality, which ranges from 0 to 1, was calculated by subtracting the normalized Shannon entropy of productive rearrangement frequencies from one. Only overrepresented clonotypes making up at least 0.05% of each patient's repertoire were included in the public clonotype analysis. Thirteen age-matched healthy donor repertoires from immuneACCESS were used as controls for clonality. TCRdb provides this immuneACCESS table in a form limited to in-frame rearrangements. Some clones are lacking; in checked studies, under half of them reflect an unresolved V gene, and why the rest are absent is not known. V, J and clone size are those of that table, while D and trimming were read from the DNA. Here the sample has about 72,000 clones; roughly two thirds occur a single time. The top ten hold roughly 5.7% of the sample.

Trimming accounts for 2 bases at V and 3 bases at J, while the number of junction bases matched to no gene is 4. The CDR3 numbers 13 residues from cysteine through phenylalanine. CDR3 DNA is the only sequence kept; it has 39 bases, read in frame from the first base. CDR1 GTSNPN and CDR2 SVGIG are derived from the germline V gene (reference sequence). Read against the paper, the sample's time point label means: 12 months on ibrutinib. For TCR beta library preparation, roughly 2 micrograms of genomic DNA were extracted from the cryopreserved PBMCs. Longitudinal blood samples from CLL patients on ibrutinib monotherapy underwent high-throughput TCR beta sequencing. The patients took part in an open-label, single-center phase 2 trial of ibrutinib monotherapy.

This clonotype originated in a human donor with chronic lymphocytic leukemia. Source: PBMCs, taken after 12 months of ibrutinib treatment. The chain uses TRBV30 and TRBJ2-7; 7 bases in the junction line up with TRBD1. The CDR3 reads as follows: CAWSRQGLYEQYF. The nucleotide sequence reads TGTGCCTGGAGTAGACAGGGCCTCTACGAGCAGTACTTC. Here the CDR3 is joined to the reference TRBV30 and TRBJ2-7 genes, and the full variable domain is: SQTIHQWPATLVQPVGSPLSLECTVEGTSNPNLYWYRQAAGRGLQLLFYSVGIGQISSEVPQNLSASRPQDRQFILSSKKLLLSDSGFYLCAWSRQGLYEQYFGPGTRLTVT.